This T cell receptor (beta chain) was recovered during a study of T cell repertoires in cytomegalovirus infection. Findings of the study overall: HLA-C-restricted, CMV-specific TCR beta clonotypes were dominant ex vivo.

CDR1 and CDR2 (germline): LGHNA, YNFKEQ. The ends were cut back, 0 bases at V and 2 bases at J, with 17 bases in the middle. The CDR3 covers 17 residues. The sample holds a few counts of this clonotype. As yet, its antigen is unknown. TCRdb reprocessed the reads via MiXCR and lists one record per CDR3 protein. The profile covers under 300,000 distinct CDR3 sequences, with approximately 15% appearing a single time and roughly 50% taken by the ten largest. The sequenced material came from CD8+ T cells from PBMCs. V and J are TRBV4-2 and TRBJ2-7; D may be TRBD1 (6 bases). The source is a human donor in good health (CMV status not recorded). Some clones in this sample may be carry-over from other donors' samples. CDR3 residues: CASSQETGHQIAYEQYF. DNA of the CDR3: TGTGCCAGCAGCCAAGAAACGGGACACCAGATAGCCTACGAGCAGTACTTC.